This TCR beta chain was obtained from a study of metastatic and nonmetastatic thyroid tumors. Study-level results: Compared with benign nodules, malignant thyroid tumors were reported to have significantly higher TCR beta diversity in both blood and tumor.

No treatment had been given to any patient before thyroid surgery. This clone was detected only a few times. What it recognizes is unknown. Germline CDR1 reads SGHRS; CDR2 reads YFSETQ. V lost 2 bases, J lost 8 bases, and 8 bases stayed unmatched. The CDR3 extends over 15 amino acids. Authors' processing steps: Clinicopathological groups of papillary thyroid cancer showed CDR3 differences that were used to build a distant-metastasis classifier. TCRdb recomputed clones from the PCR reads via MiXCR. These V and J calls are TCRdb output, not the study's own analysis. Here the sample spans around 20,000 clones, roughly 22% being singletons.

The material sequenced was adjacent normal tissue. This receptor was identified in a female donor with papillary thyroid cancer or a benign thyroid nodule (not recorded which). Some clones in this sample may be carry-over from other donors' samples. V usage is TRBV5-1 and J usage is TRBJ1-4, with 8 bases aligning to TRBD1. The CDR3: CASSFRGTGAEKLFF. CDR3 DNA: TGCGCCAGCAGCTTTAGAGGGACAGGCGCCGAAAAACTGTTTTTT. Filled out from reference TRBV5-1 and TRBJ1-4, the complete variable domain reads KAGVTQTPRYLIKTRGQQVTLSCSPISGHRSVSWYQQTPGQGLQFLFEYFSETQRNKGNFPGRFSGRQFSNSRSEMNVSTLELGDSALYLCASSFRGTGAEKLFFGSGTQLSVL.